This TCR beta chain was sequenced during a study of lymphopenia after photon versus proton radiotherapy. This table comes from immunoSEQ multiplex PCR, and its TCRdb copy is limited to in-frame clones, with some not included. The data show about 16,000 clones, less than 90% seen once. The CDR3 runs to 14 residues. V lost 3 bases and J lost 6; bases outside the gene matches: 5. Germline-derived CDR1 and CDR2 are SGHAT and FQDESV (reference sequence). The TCR sequence derives from a woman aged 55-69 years with cholangiocarcinoma. Some clones in this sample may be carry-over from other donors' samples. The V gene is TRBV11-1, the J gene TRBJ2-7; 10 bases line up with TRBD2. The specimen comprised peripheral blood, sampled from a patient treated with proton-based radiotherapy. The CDR3 region has the DNA TGTGCCAGCAGCTTTAGCGGGGGGCATACCGAGCAGTACTTC. Its translation: CASSFSGGHTEQYF.